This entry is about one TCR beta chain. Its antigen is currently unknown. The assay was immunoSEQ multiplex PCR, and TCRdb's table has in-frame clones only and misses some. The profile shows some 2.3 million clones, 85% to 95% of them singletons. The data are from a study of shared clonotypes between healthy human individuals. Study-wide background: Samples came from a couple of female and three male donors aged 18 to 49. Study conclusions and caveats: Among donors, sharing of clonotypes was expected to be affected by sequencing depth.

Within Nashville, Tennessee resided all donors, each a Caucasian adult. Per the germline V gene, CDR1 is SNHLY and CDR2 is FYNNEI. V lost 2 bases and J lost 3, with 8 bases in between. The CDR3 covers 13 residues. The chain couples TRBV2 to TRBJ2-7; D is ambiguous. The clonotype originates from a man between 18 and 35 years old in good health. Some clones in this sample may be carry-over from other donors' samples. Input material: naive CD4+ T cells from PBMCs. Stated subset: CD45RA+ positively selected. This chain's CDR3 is CASSEMDGYEQYF. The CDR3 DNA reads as TGTGCCAGCAGTGAAATGGACGGCTACGAGCAGTACTTC.